Listed here is a single T cell receptor beta chain. Antigen specificity is unknown. The source of the sample is a study of cytomegalovirus exposure and HLA in healthy donors. Points from the study as a whole: HLA-A and HLA-B allele assignments for most subjects were reportedly predicted accurately using TCR beta sequences. The classifier reportedly diagnosed cytomegalovirus status with high specificity and sensitivity. A later analysis found most CMV-associated TCR beta chains apparently HLA-restricted.

The CDR3 length is 16 residues. V lost 2 bases and J lost 5; bases outside the gene matches: 8. CDR1 and CDR2 (germline): MNHNY, SVGAGI (reference sequence). The PCR employed 60 Vbeta primers together with 13 Jbeta primers. Clones were sequenced by immunoSEQ multiplex PCR, and TCRdb holds only the in-frame ones, with some missing. The table has 120,000 to 150,000 clones, over 75% seen once. The clonotype originates from a man younger than 40 in good health and CMV-seropositive. Material for sequencing was PBMCs. The chain joins TRBV6-6 to TRBJ2-7; TRBD2 matches 11 bases. The DNA of the CDR3 is TGTGCCAGCAGTTACACTAGCGGGAGCCAAAAGGACGAGCAGTACTTC. This sequence encodes CASSYTSGSQKDEQYF.